The rows below give T cell receptor beta chains drawn from one sample of a study of cytomegalovirus exposure and HLA in healthy donors. Profiled with immunoSEQ multiplex PCR; TCRdb holds only in-frame clones, not every one. Of about 150,000 clones in the sample, around 9.6% were seen once. The specimen sequenced was PBMCs. The origin of the receptors is a male donor in good health and CMV-seronegative. Each CDR3 is given with its conserved first and last residue. The D gene is left open where the match is weak. The size of a clone is reported for some rows only, either as once, few or many, or as a class for expanded clones.

j_gene | abundance | d_gene | v_gene | CDR3aa
TRBJ2-1 | once | - | TRBV28 | CASSSPRDMQSSSYNEQFF
TRBJ1-2 | few | TRBD1 | TRBV6-5 | CASSYSVQGAFFGYTF
TRBJ2-5 | - | TRBD2 | TRBV6-5 | CASSYISGGETQYF
TRBJ2-5 | few | - | TRBV5-1 | CASSSDTDQETQYF
TRBJ2-2 | few | TRBD2 | TRBV2 | CASSGPFTSVSGELFF
TRBJ2-5 | - | - | TRBV6-4 | CASSDQGGETQYF
TRBJ2-3 | - | - | TRBV5-1 | CASSWSESTDTQYF
TRBJ2-3 | few | - | TRBV21-1 | CASSCRLALSPSTDTQYF
TRBJ1-1 | - | - | TRBV7-2 | CASSFSGFSEASF
TRBJ1-1 | - | - | TRBV13 | CASSFPAGINTEAFF
TRBJ1-1 | few | - | TRBV19 | CASSIVAGTEAFF
TRBJ2-7 | - | - | TRBV7-2 | CASSLDTFYEQYF
TRBJ2-7 | - | TRBD1 | TRBV28 | CASNGQGYEQYF
TRBJ1-2 | few | - | TRBV30 | CAWSSTGNYGYTF
TRBJ2-1 | few | - | TRBV4-3 | CASSQRLLGGDSYNEQFF
TRBJ2-3 | few | - | TRBV11-2 | CASSLQGGADTQYF
TRBJ1-4 | - | TRBD1 | TRBV9 | CASSPRQGSEEKLFF
TRBJ2-1 | - | TRBD2 | TRBV7-8 | CASRLQRGGGNEQFF
TRBJ2-7 | few | TRBD2 | TRBV18 | CASSSGLAAYEQYF
TRBJ2-3 | few | - | TRBV4-1 | CASSQGYETYTDTQYF
TRBJ2-7 | few | - | TRBV6-5 | CASSYGSGGYEQYF
TRBJ1-5 | few | - | TRBV10-3 | CAISESTKGGNQPQHF
TRBJ1-6 | - | - | TRBV7-4 | CASSLPQVPYNSPLHF
TRBJ2-7 | few | TRBD1 | TRBV19 | CASSSPGQGAYEQYF
TRBJ2-1 | few | TRBD2 | TRBV7-3 | CASSLTGGPGDEQFF
TRBJ2-7 | - | TRBD2 | TRBV4-2 | CASSQNRGTTYEQYF
TRBJ1-5 | - | - | TRBV15 | CATSRGEGYNQPQHF
TRBJ1-1 | - | TRBD1 | TRBV5-1 | CASSFDRGATEAFF
TRBJ2-1 | few | TRBD2 | TRBV4-1 | CASSHLAGGGYNEQFF
TRBJ2-1 | - | - | TRBV4-3 | CASSRRVSYNEQFF
TRBJ2-3 | few | TRBD1 | TRBV15 | CATSRGQGAGDTQYF
TRBJ2-3 | - | TRBD2 | TRBV6-5 | CASSSGTSGTDTQYF
TRBJ2-5 | - | TRBD1 | TRBV29-1 | CSAYGTGRETQYF
TRBJ2-5 | - | - | TRBV5-1 | CASSLGNSEETQYF
TRBJ1-1 | - | TRBD1 | TRBV2 | CASSGQGDGEAFF
TRBJ2-7 | - | - | TRBV5-6 | CASSLGALKAYEQYF
TRBJ1-3 | few | - | TRBV15 | CATSKTVGNTIYF
TRBJ2-3 | few | TRBD1 | TRBV11-2 | CASSLGTGVLDTQYF
TRBJ2-1 | - | - | TRBV9 | CASSPTASPEDEQFF
TRBJ2-2 | few | - | TRBV27 | CASSFREPGELFF
TRBJ2-2 | few | TRBD1 | TRBV11-3 | CASSGQGSNTGELFF
TRBJ1-5 | few | TRBD1 | TRBV28 | CASSLLGTGQGFNQPQHF
TRBJ1-2 | - | - | TRBV14 | CASSRAGRYPYGYTF
TRBJ1-1 | - | - | TRBV19 | CASSIEGRGNTEAFF
TRBJ2-7 | few | - | TRBV4-1 | CASSRPDKDEQYF
TRBJ1-1 | - | - | TRBV7-8 | CASSVSPASGGGTEAFF
TRBJ2-7 | few | TRBD1 | TRBV2 | CASSDRGQAEQYF
TRBJ2-1 | few | TRBD2 | TRBV25-1 | CASSMLGGRYNEQFF
TRBJ2-2 | few | - | TRBV5-1 | CASSLSGANTGELFF
TRBJ1-1 | - | - | TRBV2 | CASSVARGAFF
TRBJ1-5 | - | - | TRBV18 | CASSTGPNQPQHF
TRBJ2-6 | few | - | TRBV7-3 | CASSPGSGANVLTF
TRBJ1-5 | few | TRBD1 | TRBV5-6 | CASSFGQGGQPQHF
TRBJ2-1 | few | - | TRBV28 | CASSSSGWDVYNEQFF